The clone carrying this TCR beta chain was observed many times. The antigen is unknown. The data were taken from a study of T cell repertoires in cytomegalovirus infection. In the study overall: Signatures in public TCR beta sequences pointed to both CMV infection and matching HLA type.

Germline values: CDR1 MNHEY, CDR2 SVGEGT. There are 13 residues in the CDR3. V dropped 7 bases and J dropped 7; count of bases not matched to a gene: 4. TCRdb re-derived calls from the reads in MiXCR, one entry per CDR3 protein. This table has roughly 230,000 distinct CDR3 sequences, around 6.2% appearing once. The study's findings and limits: Public TCR beta family frequency separated CMV-and-HLA carriers, including in an independent cohort. There were HLA-C-restricted CMV-specific TCR beta clonotypes dominating the ex vivo response.

The sequence derives from a human donor in good health (CMV status not recorded). Some clones in this sample may be carry-over from other donors' samples. This chain links TRBV6-2 or TRBV6-3 with TRBJ2-1, with 10 bases that match TRBD1. The material sequenced was PBMCs. CDR3 amino acids: CASKRGQGNEQFF. CDR3 nucleotides: TGTGCCAGCAAGCGGGGACAGGGGAATGAGCAGTTCTTC.